This TCR beta chain derives from a study of T cell repertoires in cytomegalovirus infection. This clonotype was seen at least ten times. No antigen is known for it. Each CDR3 protein is one row after TCRdb ran MiXCR on the reads. The repertoire holds approximately 240,000 distinct CDR3 sequences, with 12% as singletons. Points from the study as a whole: People with CMV and the relevant HLA were identified by cumulative public TCR beta family frequency.

V lost 1 base and J lost 6, with 10 bases in between. Germline values: CDR1 LGHNA, CDR2 YNFKEQ. This CDR3 region has 13 residues. Sequencing was performed on PBMCs. The receptor comes from a human donor in good health (CMV status not recorded). Some clones in this sample may be carry-over from other donors' samples. The V gene is TRBV4-2, the J gene TRBJ2-7; D might be TRBD2 (5 bases). The CDR3 protein is CASSQVGAVEQYF. The CDR3 region has the DNA TGTGCCAGCAGCCAAGTAGGAGCGGTCGAGCAGTACTTC.